Presented here are 9 T cell receptor beta chains from one specimen sequenced in a study of T cell changes during pregnancy in multiple sclerosis. Using immunoSEQ multiplex PCR, the repertoire was profiled, and TCRdb retains in-frame clones only, with some absent. The sample shows just under 70,000 clones, less than 95% of them seen only once. The sample consisted of peripheral blood, taken in the second trimester of pregnancy. The source is a female donor with multiple sclerosis, enrolled in a pregnancy study.

J is TRBJ2-7 and V is TRBV7-8; 10 bases match TRBD2. The V and J ends lost 5 bases and 3 bases, in that order; junction bases with no gene match: 16. The CDR3 length is 18 residues. Germline CDR1 and CDR2: SGHVS and FQNEAQ. The CDR3 sequence: CASSPLAGYADKNYEQYF. In DNA, the CDR3 is TGTGCCAGCAGCCCACTAGCGGGGTACGCCGATAAAAACTACGAGCAGTACTTC.

CDR3 amino acids: CASSSPGLAGPDTDTQYF. CDR3 DNA: TGCGCCAGCAGCTCCCCGGGACTAGCGGGGCCAGACACAGATACGCAGTATTTT. This chain connects TRBV5-1 to TRBJ2-3; 13 nucleotides line up with TRBD2. CDR1 is SGHRS, CDR2 YFSETQ, per germline. V gave up 3 bases and J gave up 2 bases; unmatched junction bases: 9. There are 18 residues in the CDR3.

The genes are TRBV7-3 and TRBJ1-6; D unresolved. The CDR3 has 13 residues. V shed 3 bases and J shed 8 bases, with 8 bases lying between them. CDR1 is SGHTA and CDR2 is FQGTGA in the germline V gene. The DNA for the CDR3 is TGTGCCAGCAGCTTGGATGGGCATTCACCCCTCCACTTT. Translating gives CASSLDGHSPLHF.

The J gene is TRBJ2-3, the V gene TRBV4-3; 9 positions agree with TRBD1. In germline, CDR1 is LGHNA, CDR2 YSLEER. The CDR3 is 15 residues long. V lost 3 bases and J lost 6; bases outside the gene matches: 7. The CDR3 sequence is CASSQDGQGIDTQYF. DNA of the CDR3: TGCGCCAGCAGCCAGGATGGACAGGGGATCGATACGCAGTATTTT.

The chain links TRBV2 to TRBJ2-2; 9 bases are shared with TRBD2. Germline loops: CDR1 SNHLY, CDR2 FYNNEI. V lost 6 bases and J lost 4; bases outside the gene matches: 12. This CDR3 spans 17 amino acids. CDR3 protein: CASRGSGLALVTGELFF. The DNA of the CDR3 is TGTGCCAGCAGGGGGTCGGGACTAGCTCTAGTCACCGGGGAGCTGTTTTTT.

The chain combines TRBV9 with TRBJ2-3; 11 bases are shared with TRBD2. Germline assignment: CDR1 SGDLS and CDR2 YYNGEE. The CDR3 loop spans 15 amino acids. V shed 5 bases, J shed 5 bases, and the junction held 7 bases outside the gene matches. CDR3 in amino acids: CASSAIAGGGDTQYF. The CDR3 coding sequence is TGTGCCAGCAGTGCTATAGCGGGGGGGGGAGATACGCAGTATTTT. The variable domain in full, completed from reference TRBV9 and TRBJ2-3, reads DSGVTQTPKHLITATGQRVTLRCSPRSGDLSVYWYQQSLDQGLQFLIQYYNGEERAKGNILERFSAQQFPDLHSELNLSSLELGDSALYFCASSAIAGGGDTQYFGPGTRLTVL.

The J gene is TRBJ1-2, the V gene TRBV29-1; tentatively, D is TRBD1 (5 bases). This CDR3 is 14 amino acids long. V shed 6 bases and J shed 5 bases, with 19 bases lying between them. In germline, CDR1 is SQVTM, CDR2 ANQGSEA. Here the CDR3 reads CSVGAPGKPYGYTF. The CDR3 nucleotides are TGCAGCGTCGGCGCCCCAGGGAAACCTTATGGCTACACCTTC. Complete variable domain (other parts from reference TRBV29-1 and TRBJ1-2): SAVISQKPSRDICQRGTSLTIQCQVDSQVTMMFWYRQQPGQSLTLIATANQGSEATYESGFVIDKFPISRPNLTFSTLTVSNMSPEDSSIYLCSVGAPGKPYGYTFGSGTRLTVV.

A single count supports this clone. The rearrangement links TRBV30 to TRBJ1-6, with a weak D call TRBD1 (6 bases). Germline V CDR1 and CDR2: GTSNPN, SVGIG (reference sequence). V lost 0 bases and J 9 bases, leaving 15 bases between the germline ends. The CDR3 contains 15 residues. DNA for the CDR3: TGTGCCTGGAGTGTGGGCAGGGGCGGAGGTTCACCCCTCCACTTT. Amino acids: CAWSVGRGGGSPLHF.

V usage is TRBV11-3 and J usage is TRBJ2-3, with 8 bases matching TRBD2. Trimming at V came to 4 bases and at J to 0 bases, leaving 6 bases not matched to a gene. In germline, CDR1 is SGHNT, CDR2 YENEEA. This CDR3 comprises 16 residues. As DNA, the CDR3 is TGTGCCAGCAGCTACTCTAGCGGGCCAAGCACAGATACGCAGTATTTT. This translates into CASSYSSGPSTDTQYF.